These 7 T cell receptor beta chains came from one sample sequenced in a study of long-term antiretroviral therapy in people with HIV. The run of the v3.0 immunoSEQ assay was at survey level. The repertoire was sequenced with immunoSEQ multiplex PCR; TCRdb's copy has only in-frame clones and lacks some. The data show roughly 50,000 clones, with roughly 80% seen just once and roughly 3.2% held by the top ten. This material consisted of unsorted PBMCs, taken 0.8 years after starting antiretroviral therapy. Receptors originate from a woman aged 18-30 years with HIV.

The gene calls are TRBV11-2 and TRBJ1-2, with D uncertain. The V end lost 5 bases, the J end lost 5 bases, and 18 bases lay between the germline ends. Germline V gene data show CDR1 as SGHAT and CDR2 as FQNNGV. The CDR3 runs to 15 residues. This chain's CDR3 is CASSPSTLDGYGYTF. The DNA for the CDR3 is TGTGCCAGCAGCCCCTCTACTCTGGACGGATATGGCTACACCTTC.

The rearrangement joins TRBV4-2 to TRBJ1-6, with 7 bases matching TRBD1. CDR1 LGHNA and CDR2 YNFKEQ come from the germline V gene. Losses at the gene ends were 0 bases for V and 5 bases for J; bases not matched to a gene: 4. The CDR3 covers 16 residues. The CDR3 sequence is CASSQEGTANNSPLHF. The CDR3 nucleotides read TGTGCCAGCAGCCAAGAAGGGACAGCAAATAATTCACCCCTCCACTTT.

In its sample, this clone was seen once. The chain employs TRBV14 and TRBJ2-1, with D maybe TRBD2 (5 bases). Germline assignment: CDR1 SGHDN and CDR2 FVKESK. There are 11 residues in the CDR3. V lost 4 bases, J lost 9 bases, and 7 bases lay in between. CDR3 sequence: CASSRGFEQFF. The CDR3 coding sequence is TGTGCCAGCAGCCGCGGGTTTGAGCAGTTCTTC.

The chain uses TRBV18 and TRBJ1-6; 9 bases agree with TRBD1. The CDR3 runs 15 residues. Germline V gene data show CDR1 as KGHSH and CDR2 as LQKENI. Trimming removed 8 bases from V and 5 bases from J; junction bases left unmatched: 7. CDR3 in DNA: TGTGCCAGCGAGCCGGGACAGGGAGATAATTCACCCCTCCACTTT. Protein product: CASEPGQGDNSPLHF.

Remarks on this clone: Additional DNA sequences in this sample encode the identical CDR3. The J gene is TRBJ2-3, the V gene TRBV5-1; D unresolved. Germline CDR1 SGHRS, CDR2 YFSETQ. The germline V and J ends were trimmed by 0 bases and 0 bases, with 8 bases remaining between them. The CDR3 consists of 15 residues. The CDR3 loop is CASSLERTSTDTQYF. Here the CDR3 DNA reads TGCGCCAGCAGCTTGGAAAGAACTAGCACAGATACGCAGTATTTT.

The chain joins TRBV5-6 to TRBJ2-7, with D unresolved. The CDR3 has 13 amino acids. V lost 2 bases and J lost 7, with 13 bases in between. CDR1 is SGHDT and CDR2 is YYEEEE in the germline V gene. CDR3 amino acids: CASSFSPYKEQYF. In DNA form, the CDR3 reads TGTGCCAGCAGCTTCTCGCCCTATAAAGAGCAGTACTTC.

The chain couples TRBV27 to TRBJ2-7; 7 bases map to TRBD2. Per the germline V gene, CDR1 is MNHEY and CDR2 is SMNVEV (reference sequence). V shed 2 bases, J shed 4 bases, and the junction held 5 bases outside the gene matches. The CDR3 runs 14 residues. The CDR3 DNA sequence: TGTGCCAGCAGTTTAGCGGGAGATTTGTACGAGCAGTACTTC. This encodes CASSLAGDLYEQYF.